The clone carrying this T cell receptor (beta chain) turned up a few times. Looked up from germline, CDR1 is MDHEN and CDR2 is SYDVKM. The V and J ends lost 7 bases and 5 bases, in that order; junction bases with no gene match: 4. This CDR3 region has 12 residues. Per the authors' pipeline: Reference gene primer amplification yielded estimated nucleated cell counts. Generated by immunoSEQ multiplex PCR, the TCRdb table keeps only in-frame clones and is missing some. The V and J calls and clone size were taken over from that table, and D and trimming were inferred from the DNA. The sample records roughly 190,000 clones, roughly four fifths being singletons. These data come from a study of blood T cell repertoires in COVID-19. Turning to the study itself: Specimens from acute and convalescent COVID-19 originated in the United States, Italy and Spain. T cells, B-cell-depleted T cells, or PBMCs supplied cDNA or gDNA.

The origin of this receptor is a woman aged 40 to 55 with acute or convalescent COVID-19. The chain combines TRBV28 with TRBJ1-1, with TRBD1 identical over 7 bases. Sequencing was carried out using peripheral blood. The CDR3 loop reads CASTLQGTEAFF. CDR3 DNA sequence: TGTGCCAGCACTCTACAGGGGACTGAAGCTTTCTTT.